The 7 T cell receptor beta chains listed next were all sequenced from one sample in a study of blood T cell repertoires in COVID-19. Libraries were prepared by immunoSEQ multiplex PCR; TCRdb keeps only in-frame clonotypes and omits some of them. Among roughly 360,000 clones listed, approximately 80% were seen once. Material: peripheral blood. The receptors shown here come from a human donor with acute or convalescent COVID-19. The donor label of this sample is uncertain.

V gene TRBV20-1 combines with J gene TRBJ1-6, with a tentative D call TRBD1 (6 bases). CDR1 is DFQATT and CDR2 is SNEGSKA in the germline V gene (reference sequence). The V end was cut by 3 bases, the J end by 5 bases, with 11 bases between. CDR3 length: 14 residues. CDR3 bases: TGCAGTGCTAGTAACAGGGAAAATAATTCACCCCTCCACTTT. This codes for CSASNRENNSPLHF.

V gene TRBV18 combines with J gene TRBJ2-5, with D perhaps matching TRBD1 (8 bases). This CDR3 comprises 17 residues. Trimming left V 3 bases short and J 1 base short, with 18 bases between. Germline CDR1 KGHSH, CDR2 LQKENI. The chain's CDR3 is CASSPPTGGGPQETQYF. The CDR3 nucleotides read TGTGCCAGCTCACCTCCCACAGGGGGAGGGCCCCAAGAGACCCAGTACTTC. Based on the CDR3 plus reference TRBV18 and TRBJ2-5, the full variable domain is NAGVMQNPRHLVRRRGQEARLRCSPMKGHSHVYWYRQLPEEGLKFMVYLQKENIIDESGMPKERFSAEFPKEGPSILRIQQVVRGDSAAYFCASSPPTGGGPQETQYFGPGTRLLVL.

The CDR3: CASSSNRGRFNVGGYTF. The CDR3 DNA is TGTGCCAGCAGCTCCAACAGGGGGCGGTTTAACGTCGGGGGCTACACCTTC. This sequence joins TRBV7-9 and TRBJ1-2, with 9 nucleotides matching TRBD1. Germline V gene sequence: CDR1 SEHNR, CDR2 FQNEAQ (reference sequence). The CDR3 extends over 17 amino acids. V was pared by 4 bases and J by 8 bases, with 17 bases of the junction left unmatched.

The rearrangement joins TRBV3-1 (or the pseudogene TRBV3-2) to TRBJ2-1; 11 bases fit TRBD2. Germline CDR1 and CDR2: LGHDT and YNNKEL (reference sequence). Trimming removed 4 bases from V and 3 bases from J; junction bases left unmatched: 2. CDR3 length: 15 residues. CDR3 in DNA: TGTGCCAGCAGCCGGGGACTAGCGGTCTACAATGAGCAGTTCTTC. It yields the protein CASSRGLAVYNEQFF.

The chain uses TRBV4-2 and TRBJ2-7; TRBD1 is a possible D gene (5 bases). The CDR3 loop spans 13 amino acids. Trimming stripped 3 bases from V and 5 bases from J, with 11 bases between. The germline CDR1 and CDR2 sequences are LGHNA and YNFKEQ. The CDR3, as DNA: TGTGCCAGCAGCCACCAGGGTACCGACGAGCAGTACTTC. This codes for CASSHQGTDEQYF.

The count of this clone is one. The V and J genes are TRBV3-1 (or the pseudogene TRBV3-2) and TRBJ2-1, with a weak D call TRBD2 (6 bases). With 2 bases removed from V and 8 bases from J, the gap between germline ends came to 19 bases. This CDR3 region has 16 residues. Germline CDR1 reads LGHDT; CDR2 reads YNNKEL (reference sequence). CDR3 sequence reads: CASSQRFGGLGHEQFF. CDR3 coding DNA: TGTGCCAGCAGCCAAAGGTTTGGGGGACTTGGTCATGAGCAGTTCTTC.

J is TRBJ2-3 and V is TRBV6-5, with TRBD2 matching 9 bases. This CDR3 region has 16 residues. Germline CDR1 is MNHEY and CDR2 is SVGAGI. The ends lost 2 bases at V and 8 bases at J; junction bases unmatched: 11. This chain's CDR3 is CASSYLRTSAQGTQYF. CDR3 in DNA: TGTGCCAGCAGTTACCTACGGACTAGCGCGCAGGGTACGCAGTATTTT.